The 28 T cell receptor beta chains reported below all come from one sample, sequenced in a study of long-term antiretroviral therapy in people with HIV. Version v3.0 of the immunoSEQ assay ran at survey level. Sequenced by immunoSEQ multiplex PCR; TCRdb stores in-frame clones only, minus some. This table has 35,000 to 40,000 clones, 80% appearing once. The specimen was unsorted PBMCs, collected 1.5 years after starting antiretroviral therapy. These receptors all come from a man younger than 35 with HIV.

The chain employs TRBV9 and TRBJ1-4; 11 bases line up with TRBD1. The CDR3 spans 15 residues. V lost 0 bases, J lost 8 bases, and 3 bases stayed unmatched. Germline values: CDR1 SGDLS, CDR2 YYNGEE. The CDR3, as DNA: TGTGCCAGCAGCGTAGGTGGGACAGGGGGAGAAAAACTGTTTTTT. Translated, it gives CASSVGGTGGEKLFF.

The count of this clone is one. This chain joins TRBV27 and TRBJ1-5, with a tentative D call TRBD1 (5 bases). Germline values: CDR1 MNHEY, CDR2 SMNVEV (reference sequence). The CDR3 extends over 17 amino acids. V gave up 4 bases and J gave up 0 bases, with 16 bases separating them. CDR3 DNA sequence: TGTGCCAGCAGTTCCCCCCGGGGGGTATATAGCAATCAGCCCCAGCATTTT. Its translation is CASSSPRGVYSNQPQHF.

This clone was observed a few times. This chain uses TRBV5-6 with TRBJ2-3, with D possibly TRBD2 on 6 matching bases. The CDR3 loop spans 17 amino acids. V lost 3 bases, J lost 0 bases, and 17 bases lay in between. CDR1 is SGHDT and CDR2 is YYEEEE in the germline V gene. CDR3 protein: CASSYLQGSGSTDTQYF. The DNA of the CDR3 is TGTGCCAGCAGCTATCTCCAGGGTAGCGGCAGCACAGATACGCAGTATTTT.

This clone appeared a single time. An end of the junction differs from the germline gene, which may be a read error. V gene TRBV11-2 combines with J gene TRBJ1-2, with D possibly being TRBD1 (5 bases). The CDR3 is 15 residues long. The germline V gene encodes CDR1 SGHAT and CDR2 FQNNGV. CDR3: CASSFSTGGHTPPGF. DNA of the CDR3: TGTGCCAGCAGCTTCTCAACAGGCGGACACACACCCCCCGGCTTC.

J is TRBJ2-7 and V is TRBV6-5; D is perhaps TRBD1 (5 bases). Looked up from germline, CDR1 is MNHEY and CDR2 is SVGAGI. Trimming left V 6 bases short and J 5 bases short, with 14 bases between. The CDR3 is 13 amino acids. This CDR3 reads CASRLQGGDEQYF. CDR3 nucleotides: TGTGCCAGCAGACTCCAGGGTGGGGACGAGCAGTACTTC.

The chain uses TRBV11-3 and TRBJ1-2, with TRBD1 matching 7 bases. CDR3 length: 13 amino acids. Germline CDR1 is SGHNT and CDR2 is YENEEA. The CDR3 DNA sequence: TGTACAACGGACAGGCAGGGGGACTATGGCTACACCTTC. This sequence encodes CTTDRQGDYGYTF.

CDR3 protein: CASGERDSSYNEQFF. The CDR3, as DNA: TGCGCCAGCGGGGAGCGGGACAGCTCCTACAATGAGCAGTTCTTC. The chain recombines TRBV5-1 with TRBJ2-1; D might be TRBD1 or TRBD2, each matching 7 bases. Trimming removed 7 bases from V and 0 bases from J, with 14 bases in between. The CDR3 consists of 15 residues. CDR1 and CDR2 from the germline V gene are SGHRS and YFSETQ.

The chain uses TRBV27 and TRBJ1-1, with D perhaps matching TRBD1 (6 bases). V shed 3 bases and J shed 5 bases, with 16 bases lying between them. Per the germline V gene, CDR1 is MNHEY and CDR2 is SMNVEV (reference sequence). The CDR3 is made up of 15 amino acids. The CDR3 nucleotides read TGTGCCAGCAGTTTTTCAGGGGCGGGGTTGACTGAAGCTTTCTTT. Protein: CASSFSGAGLTEAFF.

The chain is built from TRBV15 and TRBJ2-2; D not certain. The V and J ends lost 0 bases and 1 base respectively, with 15 bases between them. Germline V lookup: CDR1 LNHNV, CDR2 YYDKDF (reference sequence). The CDR3 extends over 18 amino acids. The CDR3 is CATSRDLAAARNTGELFF. The CDR3 nucleotides read TGTGCCACCAGCAGAGACTTGGCTGCAGCCCGGAACACCGGGGAGCTGTTTTTT.

The chain uses TRBV9 and TRBJ2-3; 7 bases are shared with TRBD1. With 0 bases clipped from V and 1 base from J, the junction kept 2 bases outside the gene matches. There are 15 residues in the CDR3. Germline CDR1 reads SGDLS; CDR2 reads YYNGEE. CDR3 amino acids: CASSVGQGGTDTQYF. Written as DNA, the CDR3 is TGTGCCAGCAGCGTAGGCCAGGGGGGCACAGATACGCAGTATTTT.

Details on this clone: The junction differs from germline at one of its ends, possibly a read error. The CDR3 sequence: CASSPSQDYGYTF. DNA of the CDR3: TGTGCCAGCTCACCATCACAGGACTACGGCTACACCTTC. V usage is TRBV18 and J usage is TRBJ1-2; TRBD1 might be the D (5 bases). The CDR3 is 13 amino acids. In germline, CDR1 is KGHSH, CDR2 LQKENI.

V gene TRBV27 combines with J gene TRBJ2-2, with D unresolved. Deletions cut 8 bases from V and 6 bases from J, with 10 bases between. The CDR3 totals 12 residues. Per germline, CDR1 MNHEY and CDR2 SMNVEV (reference sequence). The CDR3 region is CASLGLAGELFF. CDR3 in DNA: TGTGCCAGCCTAGGATTGGCCGGGGAGCTGTTTTTT.

On this clone: Other DNA sequences from this sample encode an identical CDR3 as well. The chain employs TRBV18 and TRBJ1-1; no definite D call. In germline, CDR1 is KGHSH, CDR2 LQKENI. The CDR3 covers 13 residues. Trimming removed 3 bases at V and 1 base at J, with 6 bases between. This CDR3 reads CASSPSQNTEAFF. The CDR3 DNA sequence: TGTGCCAGCTCACCCTCCCAGAACACTGAAGCTTTCTTT.

This clone turned up a few times. For the CDR3, the DNA is TGTGCCAGCAGCCAAGAACGCGACAGCCATAACTATGGCTACACCTTC. Its protein is CASSQERDSHNYGYTF. V and J are TRBV4-2 and TRBJ1-2; the D gene is possibly TRBD1 (5 bases). Trimming removed 0 bases at V and 1 base at J, with 12 bases between. CDR1 is LGHNA and CDR2 is YNFKEQ in the germline V gene. There are 16 residues in the CDR3.

CDR3 amino acids: CASRTSGRSGANVLTF. As DNA, the CDR3 is TGTGCCTCTAGGACTAGCGGGCGCTCTGGGGCCAACGTCCTGACTTTC. This chain uses TRBV19 with TRBJ2-6, with 11 bases that match TRBD2. Germline values: CDR1 LNHDA, CDR2 SQIVND (reference sequence). The CDR3 is 16 amino acids. The J segment lost 0 bases and the V segment lost 11 bases, leaving 6 bases of the junction unmatched.

This clone has more than one count but fewer than ten. V gene TRBV6-1 combines with J gene TRBJ2-1, with D maybe TRBD2 (6 bases). The CDR3 loop spans 15 amino acids. Germline-derived CDR1 and CDR2 are MNHNS and SASEGT. V lost 2 bases to trimming and J lost 3 bases, with 11 bases between them. The CDR3 nucleotides are TGTGCCAGCAGTGAATTGGGGGGAGGCTACAATGAGCAGTTCTTC. This sequence encodes CASSELGGGYNEQFF.

This chain joins TRBV7-2 and TRBJ2-7; perhaps TRBD2 as D (5 bases). Germline CDR1 and CDR2: SGHTA and FQGNSA. The CDR3 is 13 amino acids. Trimming took off 5 bases at V and 6 bases at J, with 14 bases between the two ends. CDR3 DNA sequence: TGTGCCAGCAGCCTGGACTGGTCGTCCGAGCAGTACTTC. As protein: CASSLDWSSEQYF.

V and J are TRBV18 and TRBJ2-4; D gene unclear. Trimming removed 3 bases at V and 7 bases at J, with 16 bases between. CDR1 KGHSH and CDR2 LQKENI come from the germline V gene. This CDR3 comprises 15 residues. This chain's CDR3 is CASSPPGTASNIQYF. Written as DNA, the CDR3 is TGTGCCAGCTCACCGCCCGGAACCGCTTCGAACATTCAGTACTTC.

The rearrangement links TRBV27 to TRBJ2-7, with D perhaps TRBD2 (6 bases). This CDR3 comprises 14 residues. Trimming cost V 1 base and J 2 bases, with 9 bases left between them. Germline V gene sequence: CDR1 MNHEY, CDR2 SMNVEV (reference sequence). The CDR3, as DNA: TGTGCCAGCAGTTTATACGGAGGGACCTACGAGCAGTACTTC. As protein: CASSLYGGTYEQYF.

CDR3 DNA sequence: TGTGCCAGCAGCTTCCTAGCGGGGGGGACGTACTTC. Protein product: CASSFLAGGTYF. This chain uses TRBV7-2 with TRBJ2-5; 12 bases are a match to TRBD2. This CDR3 comprises 12 residues. The ends lost 3 bases at V and 13 bases at J; junction bases unmatched: 3. Germline CDR1 reads SGHTA; CDR2 reads FQGNSA.

The V and J genes are TRBV18 and TRBJ2-1; tentatively, D is TRBD1 or TRBD2 (5 bases each). The V end was cut by 2 bases, the J end by 10 bases, with 12 bases between. CDR3 size: 13 residues. Germline values: CDR1 KGHSH, CDR2 LQKENI. The CDR3 sequence is CASSPTGTQEQFF. The CDR3 nucleotides read TGTGCCAGCTCACCAACTGGGACGCAGGAGCAGTTCTTC. The full variable domain, in which reference TRBV18 and TRBJ2-1 provide the parts outside the CDR3, is NAGVMQNPRHLVRRRGQEARLRCSPMKGHSHVYWYRQLPEEGLKFMVYLQKENIIDESGMPKERFSAEFPKEGPSILRIQQVVRGDSAAYFCASSPTGTQEQFFGPGTRLTVL.

Details on this clone: A read error may explain this, as a much larger clone is one base away. Other nucleotide sequences from this sample produce the same CDR3. This chain links TRBV28 with TRBJ2-7; perhaps TRBD1 as D (6 bases). The germline CDR1 and CDR2 sequences are MDHEN and SYDVKM. The CDR3 loop spans 14 amino acids. V shed 1 base and J shed 1 base, with 8 bases lying between them. In DNA form, the CDR3 reads TGTGCCAGCAGTTTATACGACAGGTCCTACGAGCAGTACTTC. This sequence encodes CASSLYDRSYEQYF.

This chain connects TRBV7-2 to TRBJ2-3; perhaps TRBD2 as D (7 bases). Trimming cost V 3 bases and J 5 bases, with 12 bases left between them. Germline V CDR1 and CDR2: SGHTA, FQGNSA. The CDR3 length is 14 residues. CDR3 protein: CASSFGRGGDTQYF. CDR3 DNA: TGTGCCAGCAGCTTTGGAAGGGGGGGAGATACGCAGTATTTT. The full variable domain, rest sourced from reference TRBV7-2 and TRBJ2-3, is GAGVSQSPSNKVTEKGKDVELRCDPISGHTALYWYRQSLGQGLEFLIYFQGNSAPDKSGLPSDRFSAERTGGSVSTLTIQRTQQEDSAVYLCASSFGRGGDTQYFGPGTRLTVL.

The rearrangement joins TRBV18 to TRBJ1-4, with 8 bases lining up with TRBD1. Germline V lookup: CDR1 KGHSH, CDR2 LQKENI. V lost 3 bases to trimming and J lost 2 bases; unmatched junction nucleotides: 2. CDR3 length: 15 residues. The CDR3, as DNA: TGTGCCAGCTCACCGAACAGGGGGACTAATGAAAAACTGTTTTTT. Its translation is CASSPNRGTNEKLFF.

The rearrangement links TRBV7-3 to TRBJ2-7; a possible D gene is TRBD2 (6 bases). The CDR3 is 14 amino acids. Trimming removed 5 bases from V and 2 bases from J, with 13 bases in between. The V gene's germline CDR1 is SGHTA and CDR2 FQGTGA. The CDR3 here is CASSPTGSPYEQYF. The CDR3 DNA reads as TGTGCCAGCAGCCCAACCGGGAGTCCCTACGAGCAGTACTTC.

This chain links TRBV5-1 with TRBJ1-1; D call uncertain. The ends were cut back, 4 bases at V and 4 bases at J, with 14 bases in the middle. The length of the CDR3 is 14 residues. Germline loops: CDR1 SGHRS, CDR2 YFSETQ. The CDR3 bases are TGCGCCAGCAGCCGCTTAGGTGATGGCACTGAAGCTTTCTTT. Its protein product is CASSRLGDGTEAFF.

This clone has a single count. V usage is TRBV27 and J usage is TRBJ2-7; D call uncertain. The CDR3 runs 12 residues. Deletions cut 5 bases from V and 3 bases from J, with 8 bases between. CDR1 MNHEY and CDR2 SMNVEV come from the germline V gene (reference sequence). The CDR3: CASSDPNYEQYF. For the CDR3, the DNA is TGTGCCAGCAGTGACCCGAACTACGAGCAGTACTTC.

The chain carries TRBV28 and TRBJ1-1; perhaps TRBD1 as D (6 bases). Germline assignment: CDR1 MDHEN and CDR2 SYDVKM. The CDR3 consists of 17 residues. The V and J ends lost 3 bases and 3 bases respectively, with 20 bases between them. The CDR3 loop is CASSFGGLGAVHTEAFF. The CDR3 DNA follows: TGTGCCAGCAGTTTCGGGGGATTGGGGGCAGTGCACACTGAAGCTTTCTTT.